These 2 T cell receptor beta chains share one sample of origin, sequenced in a study of blood T cell repertoires in COVID-19. Repertoires were generated with immunoSEQ multiplex PCR, while TCRdb's copy carries only in-frame clones and drops some. The data contain approximately 170,000 clones, roughly 84% of them seen just once; the ten biggest clones take up roughly a tenth. Specimen: peripheral blood. The receptor source for this set is a woman older than 75 with active or convalescent COVID-19.

The sample holds a few counts of this clone. DNA for the CDR3: TGCGCCAGCAGTCCCGTTGATGACGGGGAGCAGTTCTTC. Protein: CASSPVDDGEQFF. The chain has TRBV5-1 and TRBJ2-1; D is ambiguous. The CDR3 is made up of 13 amino acids. Germline V gene lookup returns CDR1 SGHRS and CDR2 YFSETQ. With 5 bases removed from V and 10 bases from J, the gap between germline ends came to 16 bases.

The chain links TRBV5-1 to TRBJ2-1; possible D gene TRBD1, 5 bases. The CDR3 runs to 15 residues. CDR1 and CDR2 (germline): SGHRS, YFSETQ. The germline V and J ends were trimmed by 0 bases and 5 bases, with 12 bases remaining between them. Here the CDR3 DNA reads TGCGCCAGCAGCTTGGAGGGGATCGAAAACAATGAGCAGTTCTTC. This translates into CASSLEGIENNEQFF.